The source of this T cell receptor beta chain is a study of cytomegalovirus exposure and HLA in healthy donors. Comment on this clone: Antigen: not known.

General observations from the study: Clusters of TCRs from the first cohort tended to co-occur in the roughly 120 validation repertoires (as a later analysis found). The CMV antigen specificity of a few CMV-associated chains was confirmed through in vitro analysis.

Some clones are missing from TCRdb's copy, which holds only in-frame ones; the method was immunoSEQ multiplex PCR. The sample shows a few hundred thousand clones, 85% to 90% of them seen only once. The CDR3 consists of 14 residues. The V and J ends lost 2 bases and 6 bases, in that order; junction bases with no gene match: 3. Germline-derived CDR1 and CDR2 are WSHSY and SAAADI. Sequencing used PBMCs. The genes are TRBV10-2 and TRBJ1-2; TRBD1 matches 10 bases. The TCR was taken from a woman in her late teens or twenties in good health and CMV-seronegative. The chain's CDR3 is CASSEGTGANGYTF. CDR3 nucleotide sequence: TGCGCCAGCAGTGAGGGGACAGGGGCCAATGGCTACACCTTC.